This T cell receptor (beta chain) emerged from a study of T cells after yellow fever vaccination. Study information: The fractions with low cell numbers were processed using SMART-Seq v4 Ultra Low Input. Study-level results: Clonotypes appearing in both CD4 and CD8 compartments existed, and their share was small. Contamination by abundant bulk-population clonotypes could be present in FACS-sorted repertoires.

Template-switching 5'RACE yielded the TCR cDNA; a universal primer site and UMIs were added in the process. MiXCR, run by TCRdb on the 5' RACE reads, gives a single entry per CDR3 protein. Of roughly 250,000 distinct CDR3 sequences listed, over 10% were seen once; the top ten hold about 0.51%. A few counts support this clonotype. The antigen is not known. This CDR3 has 16 residues. J lost 10 bases, V lost 1 base, and 8 bases had no gene match. Germline values: CDR1 KGHSH, CDR2 LQKENI. The TCR sequence derives from a young man who received the YFV17D yellow fever vaccine. The source material was CD4+ T cells sorted from PBMCs, sampled 45 days after the yellow fever booster vaccination. V gene TRBV18 combines with J gene TRBJ1-6; 9 nucleotides agree with TRBD1. This CDR3 reads CASSPRTGGAQSPLHF. CDR3 nucleotides: TGTGCCAGCTCACCACGCACAGGGGGCGCACAATCACCCCTCCACTTT.